This T cell receptor beta chain was recorded in a study of cytomegalovirus exposure and HLA in healthy donors. The length of the CDR3 is 14 residues. The germline gives CDR1 SSHAT, CDR2 FNYEAQ (reference sequence). Primers included in the PCR were 60 Vbeta and 13 Jbeta primers. This table comes from immunoSEQ multiplex PCR, and its TCRdb copy is limited to in-frame clones, with some not included. The data contain roughly 200,000 clones, 80% to 85% of them singletons. This clone has more than one count but fewer than ten. Sequence at one end of the junction differs from germline and may be a read error.

This chain links TRBV7-7 with TRBJ2-7; TRBD1 aligns across 7 bases. Source material: PBMCs. This clonotype originated in a boy under 10 years old in good health and CMV-seronegative. CDR3: CASSPTGYSYEQYF. The CDR3 DNA follows: TGTGCTAGCAGCCCGACAGGGTACTCCTACGAGCAGTACTTC. Looking up the rest from reference TRBV7-7 and TRBJ2-7 gives the full variable domain: GAGVSQSPRYKVTKRGQDVTLRCDPISSHATLYWYQQALGQGPEFLTYFNYEAQPDKSGLPSDRFSAERPEGSISTLTIQRTEQRDSAMYRCASSPTGYSYEQYFGPGTRLTVT.